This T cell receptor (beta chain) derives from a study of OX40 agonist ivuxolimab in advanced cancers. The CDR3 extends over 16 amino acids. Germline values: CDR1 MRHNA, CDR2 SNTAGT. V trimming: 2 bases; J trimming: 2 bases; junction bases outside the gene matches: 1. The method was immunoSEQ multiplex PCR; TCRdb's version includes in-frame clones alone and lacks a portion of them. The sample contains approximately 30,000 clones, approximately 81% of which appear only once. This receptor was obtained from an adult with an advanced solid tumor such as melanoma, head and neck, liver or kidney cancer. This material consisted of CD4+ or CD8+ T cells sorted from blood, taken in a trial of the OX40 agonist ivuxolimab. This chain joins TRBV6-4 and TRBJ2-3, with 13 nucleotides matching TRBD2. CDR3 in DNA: TGTGCCAGCAGTGACGGGACTAGCGGGGACACAGATACGCAGTATTTT. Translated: CASSDGTSGDTDTQYF.